A selection of T cell receptor beta chains follows, all from one sample in a study of cytomegalovirus exposure and HLA in healthy donors. This table comes from immunoSEQ multiplex PCR, and its TCRdb copy is limited to in-frame clones, with some not included. The data hold about 170,000 clones, with roughly 84% observed a single time. Sequencing used PBMCs. These receptors originate from a boy aged 2 to 10 in good health and CMV-seronegative. The CDR3 runs from the conserved cysteine through the conserved F or W. D genes are given only for firm matches. Rows may omit the clone size; those that give it use once, few, many or a size class.

few	TRBV27	TRBD2	TRBJ2-2	TGTGCCAGCAGTTTACAGGGAGGGACCGGGGAGCTGTTTTTT	CASSLQGGTGELFF
once	TRBV10-2	-	TRBJ1-2	TGCGCCAGCAGTGAGTCTAACAGGATCTATGGCTACACCTTC	CASSESNRIYGYTF
-	TRBV27	-	TRBJ1-2	TGTGCCAGCAGTTTGGGCAGGGCTGGCTATGGCTACACCTTC	CASSLGRAGYGYTF
few	TRBV9	-	TRBJ1-3	TGTGCCAGCAGCTATAGTCGCGGGGCTGGAAACACCATATATTTT	CASSYSRGAGNTIYF
-	TRBV10-3	TRBD1	TRBJ1-2	TGTGCCATCAGTGCCTGGGACAGGGGGCGCGATACGGACAACTATGGCTACACCTTC	CAISAWDRGRDTDNYGYTF
-	TRBV7-8	TRBD2	TRBJ2-1	TGTGCCAGCAGCTTAGGAGCGGGAGAACCCTACAATGAGCAGTTCTTC	CASSLGAGEPYNEQFF
-	TRBV7-8	-	TRBJ2-3	TGTGCCAGCACCCAAGGCGGGTACACAGATACGCAGTATTTT	CASTQGGYTDTQYF
-	TRBV2	-	TRBJ1-4	TGTGCCAGCAGTGGCCCACAGGGTGGTAATGAAAAACTGTTTTTT	CASSGPQGGNEKLFF
-	TRBV11-3	-	TRBJ1-4	TGTGCCAGCAGCTTAGGCGTCGGGGGGGAAACTAATGAAAAACTGTTTTTT	CASSLGVGGETNEKLFF
-	TRBV6-6	-	TRBJ2-2	TGTGCCAGCAGCGACGGGGTCGGGGAGCTGTTTTTT	CASSDGVGELFF
-	TRBV15	-	TRBJ2-7	TGTGCCACCAGCAGAGAGGGAGACTACGAGCAGTACTTC	CATSREGDYEQYF
-	TRBV4-1	-	TRBJ1-5	TGCGCCAGCAGCCAAGTTGGGCCTAGCAATCAGCCCCAGCATTTT	CASSQVGPSNQPQHF
-	TRBV7-2	TRBD1	TRBJ1-1	TGTGCCAGCAGTGTCAGACAGGGAACAACTGAAGCTTTCTTT	CASSVRQGTTEAFF
once	TRBV7-9	TRBD1	TRBJ1-1	TGTGCCAGCAGCCCCCCCGGACAGGGAAGATGGACTGAAGCTTTCTTT	CASSPPGQGRWTEAFF
few	TRBV6-1	-	TRBJ2-1	TGTGCCAGCAGTCCCCAGAGGGAGAATGAGCAGTTCTTC	CASSPQRENEQFF
-	TRBV13	TRBD2	TRBJ2-3	TGTGCCAGCAGCCCCCCTCTAGCGGCAAGCACAGATACGCAGTATTTT	CASSPPLAASTDTQYF
-	TRBV7-9	TRBD1	TRBJ2-3	TGTGCCAGCAGTTCTAAGACAGGGGTTGGGGCAGATACGCAGTATTTT	CASSSKTGVGADTQYF
once	TRBV29-1	TRBD2	TRBJ2-7	TGCAGCGCCGGGGGGGCGGGGGGCTCCTACGAGCAGTACTTC	CSAGGAGGSYEQYF
-	TRBV10-3	TRBD2	TRBJ2-7	TGTGCCATCAGTGATTATACTAGCGGGAGGGCCTCCGAGCAGTACTTC	CAISDYTSGRASEQYF
-	TRBV10-3	TRBD2	TRBJ2-7	TGTGCCATCAGTGAGTCGACTAGCGGGACAGTGCAGTACTTC	CAISESTSGTVQYF
-	TRBV2	-	TRBJ1-5	TGTGCCACTAAGGAACAGACCTACAATCAGCCCCAGCATTTT	CATKEQTYNQPQHF
-	TRBV18	-	TRBJ2-7	TGTGCCAGCTCACCCCGGAGGCAGGGGCTCTACGAGCAGTACTTC	CASSPRRQGLYEQYF
-	TRBV15	TRBD2	TRBJ2-7	TGTGCCACCAGTGAAAGCGGGAGCTACTACGAGCAGTACTTC	CATSESGSYYEQYF
once	TRBV28	TRBD1	TRBJ2-3	TGTGCCAGCAGTAACCGGGACAGGGGGGATACGCAGTATTTT	CASSNRDRGDTQYF
-	TRBV6-5	TRBD1	TRBJ2-7	TGTGCCAGCAGGGGGACAGGGTATAACGAGCAGTACTTC	CASRGTGYNEQYF
-	TRBV7-8	TRBD1	TRBJ1-1	TGTGCCAGCAGAGAGACAGGGTGGGACACTGAAGCTTTCTTT	CASRETGWDTEAFF
-	TRBV7-2	TRBD2	TRBJ2-5	TGTGCCAGCAGCCCTAGCGGGAATCACCAAGAGACCCAGTACTTC	CASSPSGNHQETQYF
-	TRBV10-3	TRBD1	TRBJ2-1	TGTGCCATCAGCCCGACAGGGAATGAGCAGTTCTTC	CAISPTGNEQFF
-	TRBV5-6	TRBD2	TRBJ2-7	TGTGCCAGCAGCTTGGATGGCGGGAGCTACGAGCAGTACTTC	CASSLDGGSYEQYF
-	TRBV19	TRBD1	TRBJ1-1	TGTGCCAGTAGTAAAAACAGGGGCTGGACTGAAGCTTTCTTT	CASSKNRGWTEAFF
few	TRBV27	-	TRBJ2-5	TGTGCCAGCAGTTTACTGCAGGGCCCAGGGACCCAGTACTTC	CASSLLQGPGTQYF
-	TRBV5-1	-	TRBJ2-3	TGCGCCAGCAGCTTGGATCTCCGGGCAGATACGCAGTATTTT	CASSLDLRADTQYF
-	TRBV4-1	TRBD1	TRBJ1-1	TGCGCCAGCAGCGACTCGACAGGGGGGACTGAAGCTTTCTTT	CASSDSTGGTEAFF
-	TRBV6-5	-	TRBJ2-7	TGTGCCAGCAGTTACTCAGGGACTTCCTACGAGCAGTACTTC	CASSYSGTSYEQYF
-	TRBV6-1	TRBD1	TRBJ1-2	TGTGCCAGCAGTGAGGACAGGGACTATGGCTACACCTTC	CASSEDRDYGYTF
-	TRBV25-1	-	TRBJ2-7	TGTGCCAGCAGTGAATGGGCAGCCTCCTACGAGCAGTACTTC	CASSEWAASYEQYF
-	TRBV18	TRBD2	TRBJ2-7	TGTGCCAGCTCACGGGGGGGAGAGAGGTCCTACGAGCAGTACTTC	CASSRGGERSYEQYF
-	TRBV19	-	TRBJ2-1	TGTGCCAGTAGTATAGACGGGACCTACAATGAGCAGTTCTTC	CASSIDGTYNEQFF
few	TRBV4-1	TRBD1	TRBJ1-4	TGCGCCAGCAGCCAAGGAAACAGGGGTTTCGAAAAACTGTTTTTT	CASSQGNRGFEKLFF
-	TRBV13	TRBD2	TRBJ2-7	TGTGCCAGTTCTAGCGGGATCTCGTACGAGCAGTACTTC	CASSSGISYEQYF
-	TRBV7-6	TRBD2	TRBJ2-7	TGTGCCAGCAGTGGACTAGCGGGAGACTACGAGCAGTACTTC	CASSGLAGDYEQYF
-	TRBV5-1	-	TRBJ2-3	TGCGCCAGCAGCTTGGTCGGGGGTAGAGGGACAGATACGCAGTATTTT	CASSLVGGRGTDTQYF
-	TRBV6-1	-	TRBJ2-1	TGTGCCAGCAGTGAAGCGCCAGGAAATCCGGTTTACAATGAGCAGTTCTTC	CASSEAPGNPVYNEQFF
-	TRBV9	TRBD2	TRBJ2-1	TGTGCCAGCAGCGGTTTGCAACTAGCGGGAACGAATGAGCAGTTCTTC	CASSGLQLAGTNEQFF
-	TRBV19	TRBD1	TRBJ2-7	TGTGCCAGTAGCGACGAACAGGGGGCTCTCGTCGAGCAGTACTTC	CASSDEQGALVEQYF
-	TRBV19	TRBD2	TRBJ2-1	TGTGCCAGTGGGACTAGCTCATCCTACAATGAGCAGTTCTTC	CASGTSSSYNEQFF
-	TRBV11-2	TRBD2	TRBJ2-1	TGTGCCAGCAGCTTAACATTGGGGGGGTCCCTCAATGAGCAGTTCTTC	CASSLTLGGSLNEQFF
-	TRBV30	-	TRBJ1-5	TGTGCCTGGACCGGGAATAGCAATCAGCCCCAGCATTTT	CAWTGNSNQPQHF